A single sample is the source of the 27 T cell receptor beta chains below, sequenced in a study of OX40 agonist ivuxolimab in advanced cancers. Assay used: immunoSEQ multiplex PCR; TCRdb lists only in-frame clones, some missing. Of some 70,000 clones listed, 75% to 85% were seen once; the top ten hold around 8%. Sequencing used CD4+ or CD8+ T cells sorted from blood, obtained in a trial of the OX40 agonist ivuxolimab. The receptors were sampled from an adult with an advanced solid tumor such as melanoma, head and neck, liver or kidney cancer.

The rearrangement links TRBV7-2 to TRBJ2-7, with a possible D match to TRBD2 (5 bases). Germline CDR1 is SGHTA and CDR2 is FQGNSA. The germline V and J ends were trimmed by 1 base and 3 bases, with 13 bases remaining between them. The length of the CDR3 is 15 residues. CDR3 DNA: TGTGCCAGCAGCTTAGGCCGGGAAAGGATCTACGAGCAGTACTTC. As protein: CASSLGRERIYEQYF.

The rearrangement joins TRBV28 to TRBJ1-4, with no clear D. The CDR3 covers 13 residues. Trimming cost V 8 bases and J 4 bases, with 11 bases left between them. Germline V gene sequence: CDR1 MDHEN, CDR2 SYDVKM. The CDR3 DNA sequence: TGTGCCAGCCTGAGTCTGTTTAATGAAAAACTGTTTTTT. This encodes CASLSLFNEKLFF.

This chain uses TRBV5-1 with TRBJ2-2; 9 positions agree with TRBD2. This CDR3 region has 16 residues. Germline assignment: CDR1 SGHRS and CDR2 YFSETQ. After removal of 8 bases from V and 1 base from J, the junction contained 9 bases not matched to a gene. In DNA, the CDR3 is TGCGCCAGTACTGCCTCTAGCGGGGAGAACACCGGGGAGCTGTTTTTT. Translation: CASTASSGENTGELFF.

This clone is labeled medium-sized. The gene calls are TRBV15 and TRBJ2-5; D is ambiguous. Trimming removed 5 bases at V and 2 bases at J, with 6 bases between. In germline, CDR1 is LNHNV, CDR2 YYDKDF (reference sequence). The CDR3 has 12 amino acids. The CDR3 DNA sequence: TGTGCCACCAGCGTTCAGCAAGAGACCCAGTACTTC. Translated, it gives CATSVQQETQYF.

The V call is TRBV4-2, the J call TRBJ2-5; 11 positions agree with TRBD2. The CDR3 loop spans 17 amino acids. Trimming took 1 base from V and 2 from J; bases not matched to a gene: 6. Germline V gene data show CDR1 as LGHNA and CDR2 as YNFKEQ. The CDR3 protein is CASSQVGIAGGQETQYF. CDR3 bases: TGTGCCAGCAGCCAAGTCGGTATAGCGGGGGGGCAAGAGACCCAGTACTTC.

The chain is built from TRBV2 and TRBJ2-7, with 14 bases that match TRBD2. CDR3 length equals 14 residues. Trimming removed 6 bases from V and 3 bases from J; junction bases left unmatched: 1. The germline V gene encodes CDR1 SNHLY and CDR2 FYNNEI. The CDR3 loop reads CASRGTSGGYEQYF. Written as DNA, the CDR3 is TGTGCCAGCAGGGGGACTAGCGGGGGCTACGAGCAGTACTTC.

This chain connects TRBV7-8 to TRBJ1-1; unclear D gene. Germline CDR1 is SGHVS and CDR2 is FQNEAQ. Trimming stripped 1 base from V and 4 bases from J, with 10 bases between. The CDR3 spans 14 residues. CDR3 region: CASSLGRTVTEAFF. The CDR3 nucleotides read TGTGCCAGCAGCTTAGGGCGGACTGTCACTGAAGCTTTCTTT.

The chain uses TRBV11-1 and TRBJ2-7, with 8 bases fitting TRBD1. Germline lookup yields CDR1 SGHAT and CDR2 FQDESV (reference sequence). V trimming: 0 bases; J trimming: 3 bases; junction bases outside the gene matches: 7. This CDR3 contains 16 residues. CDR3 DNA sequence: TGTGCCAGCAGCTTAGCTGGGACCGGGACAGGCTACGAGCAGTACTTC. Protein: CASSLAGTGTGYEQYF.

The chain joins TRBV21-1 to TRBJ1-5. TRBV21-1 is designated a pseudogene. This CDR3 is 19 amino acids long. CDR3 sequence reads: CASSALDLPRPYSNQPQHF. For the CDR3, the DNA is TGTGCCAGCAGCGCTTTGGACCTGCCTCGGCCTTATAGCAATCAGCCCCAGCATTTT.

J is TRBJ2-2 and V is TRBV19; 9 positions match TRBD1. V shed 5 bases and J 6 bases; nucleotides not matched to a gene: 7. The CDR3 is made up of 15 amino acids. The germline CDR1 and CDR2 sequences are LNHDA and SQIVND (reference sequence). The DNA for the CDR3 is TGTGCCAGTAGTCCATGGGACAGGGCGGCCGGGGAGCTGTTTTTT. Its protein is CASSPWDRAAGELFF.

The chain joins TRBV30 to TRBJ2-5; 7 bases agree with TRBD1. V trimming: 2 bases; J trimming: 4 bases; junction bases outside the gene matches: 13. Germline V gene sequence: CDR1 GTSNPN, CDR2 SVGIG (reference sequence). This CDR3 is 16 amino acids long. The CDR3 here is CAWSKVAGGLGETQYF. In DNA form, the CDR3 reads TGTGCCTGGAGTAAAGTGGCAGGGGGATTGGGAGAGACCCAGTACTTC.

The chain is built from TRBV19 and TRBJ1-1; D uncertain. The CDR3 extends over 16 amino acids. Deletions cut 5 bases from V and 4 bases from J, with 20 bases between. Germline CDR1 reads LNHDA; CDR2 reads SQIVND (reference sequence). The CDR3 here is CASSLAGWGVGTEAFF. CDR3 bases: TGTGCCAGTAGTTTGGCGGGTTGGGGTGTCGGCACTGAAGCTTTCTTT.

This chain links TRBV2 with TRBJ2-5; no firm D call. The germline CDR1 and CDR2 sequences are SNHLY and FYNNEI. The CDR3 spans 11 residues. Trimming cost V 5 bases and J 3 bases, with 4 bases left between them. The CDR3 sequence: CASSYKETQYF. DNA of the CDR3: TGTGCCAGCAGTTACAAAGAGACCCAGTACTTC.

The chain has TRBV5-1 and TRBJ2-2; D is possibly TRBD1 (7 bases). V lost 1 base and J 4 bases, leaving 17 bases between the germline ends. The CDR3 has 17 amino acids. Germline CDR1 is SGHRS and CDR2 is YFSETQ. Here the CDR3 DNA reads TGCGCCAGCAGCTTGTTCGGAGGGGGCTATGGCACCGGGGAGCTGTTTTTT. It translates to CASSLFGGGYGTGELFF.

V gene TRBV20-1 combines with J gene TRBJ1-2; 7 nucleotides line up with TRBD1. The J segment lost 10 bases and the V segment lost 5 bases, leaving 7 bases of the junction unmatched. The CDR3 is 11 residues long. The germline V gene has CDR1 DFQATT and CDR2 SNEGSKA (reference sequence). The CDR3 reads CSAPPTGDYTF. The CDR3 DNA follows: TGCAGTGCTCCGCCTACAGGGGACTACACCTTC.

The chain's CDR3 is CASSPPGQGGTGELFF. The CDR3 DNA is TGTGCCAGCTCACCACCGGGACAGGGAGGCACCGGGGAGCTGTTTTTT. The V call is TRBV18, the J call TRBJ2-2; 9 bases line up with TRBD1. The CDR3 totals 16 residues. The V gene's germline CDR1 is KGHSH and CDR2 LQKENI. Losses at the gene ends were 0 bases for V and 4 bases for J; bases not matched to a gene: 3.

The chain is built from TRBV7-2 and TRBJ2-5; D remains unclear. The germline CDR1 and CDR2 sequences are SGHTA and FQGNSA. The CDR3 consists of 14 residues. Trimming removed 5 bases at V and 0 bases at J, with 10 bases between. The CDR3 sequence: CASSLPHYQETQYF. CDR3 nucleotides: TGTGCCAGCAGCCTCCCGCACTACCAAGAGACCCAGTACTTC.

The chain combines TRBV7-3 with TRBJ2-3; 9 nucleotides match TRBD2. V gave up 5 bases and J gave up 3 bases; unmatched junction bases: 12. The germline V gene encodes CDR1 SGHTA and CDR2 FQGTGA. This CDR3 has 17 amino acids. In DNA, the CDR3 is TGTGCCAGCAGCCCTCGACTAGCGGAACCCAAAACAGATACGCAGTATTTT. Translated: CASSPRLAEPKTDTQYF.

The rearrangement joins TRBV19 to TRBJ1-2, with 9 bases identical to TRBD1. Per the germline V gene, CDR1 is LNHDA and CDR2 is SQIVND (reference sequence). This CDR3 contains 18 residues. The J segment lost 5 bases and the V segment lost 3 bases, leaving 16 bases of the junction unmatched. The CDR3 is CASSIRSGFGTGTYGYTF. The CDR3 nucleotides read TGTGCCAGTAGTATCCGTTCAGGTTTCGGGACAGGGACATATGGCTACACCTTC.

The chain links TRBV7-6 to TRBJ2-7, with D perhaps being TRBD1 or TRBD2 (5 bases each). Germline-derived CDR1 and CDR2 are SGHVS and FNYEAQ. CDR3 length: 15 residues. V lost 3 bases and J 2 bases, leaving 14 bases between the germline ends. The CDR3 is CASSFGAGQTYEQYF. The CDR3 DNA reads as TGTGCCAGCAGCTTCGGGGCAGGGCAGACCTACGAGCAGTACTTC. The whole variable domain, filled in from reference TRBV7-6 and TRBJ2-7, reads GAGVSQSPRYKVTKRGQDVALRCDPISGHVSLYWYRQALGQGPEFLTYFNYEAQQDKSGLPNDRFSAERPEGSISTLTIQRTEQRDSAMYRCASSFGAGQTYEQYFGPGTRLTVT.

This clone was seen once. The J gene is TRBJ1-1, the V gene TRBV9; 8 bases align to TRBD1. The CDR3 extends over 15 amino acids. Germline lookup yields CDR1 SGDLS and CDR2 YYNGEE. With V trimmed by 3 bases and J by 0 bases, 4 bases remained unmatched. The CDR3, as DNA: TGTGCCAGCAGCGCCCGGGACAGGCTGAACACTGAAGCTTTCTTT. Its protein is CASSARDRLNTEAFF.

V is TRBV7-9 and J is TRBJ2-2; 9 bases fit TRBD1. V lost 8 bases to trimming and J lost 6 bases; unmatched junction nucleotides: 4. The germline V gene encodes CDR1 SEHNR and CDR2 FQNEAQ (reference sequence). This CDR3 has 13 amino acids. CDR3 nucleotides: TGTGCCAGCGGACGGACAGGGGCCGGGGAGCTGTTTTTT. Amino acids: CASGRTGAGELFF.

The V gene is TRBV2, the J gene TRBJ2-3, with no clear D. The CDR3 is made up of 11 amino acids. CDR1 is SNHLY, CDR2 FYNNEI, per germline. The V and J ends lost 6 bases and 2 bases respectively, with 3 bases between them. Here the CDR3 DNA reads TGTGCCAGCAGCGACACAGATACGCAGTATTTT. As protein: CASSDTDTQYF.

The CDR3, as DNA: TGTGCCAGCAGCGTAGGGGGACTACAAGAGACCCAGTACTTC. The encoded protein is CASSVGGLQETQYF. The V gene is TRBV9, the J gene TRBJ2-5; TRBD2 matches 7 bases. V lost 0 bases and J lost 2; bases outside the gene matches: 1. Germline loops: CDR1 SGDLS, CDR2 YYNGEE. This CDR3 contains 14 residues.

This CDR3 is CASSQELGGNPGELFF. The CDR3 DNA reads as TGTGCCAGCAGCCAAGAGCTAGGGGGTAATCCCGGGGAGCTGTTTTTT. This chain connects TRBV4-2 to TRBJ2-2, with TRBD1 as a possible D gene (6 bases). V shed 0 bases and J shed 6 bases, with 14 bases lying between them. From germline, CDR1 is LGHNA and CDR2 YNFKEQ. This CDR3 has 16 residues.

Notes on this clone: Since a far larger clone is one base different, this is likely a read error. The CDR3 DNA is TGTGCCAGCAGTTCTCCAGATACGCAGTATTTT. Its protein product is CASSSPDTQYF. This sequence joins TRBV2 and TRBJ2-3; D is uncertain. The germline V and J ends were trimmed by 5 bases and 4 bases, with 4 bases remaining between them. The CDR3 is 11 amino acids. CDR1 is SNHLY and CDR2 is FYNNEI in the germline V gene.

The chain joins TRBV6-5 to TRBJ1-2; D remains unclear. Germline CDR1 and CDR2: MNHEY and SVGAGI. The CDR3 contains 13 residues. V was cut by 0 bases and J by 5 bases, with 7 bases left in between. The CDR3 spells CASSYSGPYGYTF. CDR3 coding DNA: TGTGCCAGCAGTTACTCGGGCCCGTATGGCTACACCTTC.